The 7 T cell receptor beta chains below all came from one sample that was sequenced in a study of blood T cell repertoires in COVID-19. The table came from immunoSEQ multiplex PCR; TCRdb's copy has only in-frame clones and leaves some out. The sample consists of approximately 49,000 clones, 84% of them appearing once. The sequenced material came from peripheral blood. The receptors were gathered from a man over 45 with acute or convalescent COVID-19.

J is TRBJ2-7 and V is TRBV27; D gene unclear. CDR3 length equals 14 residues. The germline V gene encodes CDR1 MNHEY and CDR2 SMNVEV (reference sequence). Trimming cost V 4 bases and J 1 base, with 11 bases left between them. The CDR3 here is CASSYGQASYEQYF. Written as DNA, the CDR3 is TGTGCCAGCAGTTATGGTCAGGCTTCCTACGAGCAGTACTTC.

The CDR3 is CASRSGIAGARTGELFF. CDR3 DNA sequence: TGTGCCAGCAGATCAGGGATAGCGGGAGCTCGGACCGGGGAGCTGTTTTTT. The chain uses TRBV7-9 and TRBJ2-2, with 9 bases fitting TRBD2. CDR3 length: 17 residues. Germline loops: CDR1 SEHNR, CDR2 FQNEAQ (reference sequence). V shed 6 bases, J shed 5 bases, and the junction held 13 bases outside the gene matches.

This clone is a singleton in its sample. The V gene is TRBV7-9, the J gene TRBJ2-7; D not certain. The CDR3 sequence is 14 residues long. From germline, CDR1 is SEHNR and CDR2 FQNEAQ (reference sequence). Trimming cost V 5 bases and J 0 bases, with 11 bases left between them. The CDR3: CASSEEQVSYEQYF. The CDR3 DNA reads TGTGCCAGCAGCGAAGAGCAGGTCTCCTACGAGCAGTACTTC. Complete variable domain (other parts from reference TRBV7-9 and TRBJ2-7): DTGVSQNPRHKITKRGQNVTFRCDPISEHNRLYWYRQTLGQGPEFLTYFQNEAQLEKSRLLSDRFSAERPKGSFSTLEIQRTEQGDSAMYLCASSEEQVSYEQYFGPGTRLTVT.

The V gene is TRBV10-3, the J gene TRBJ1-1; no clear D gene. The CDR3 runs to 13 residues. Germline V gene data show CDR1 as ENHRY and CDR2 as SYGVKD. V lost 10 bases and J 10 bases, leaving 22 bases between the germline ends. This CDR3 reads CATLTLEGVRAFF. The CDR3 nucleotides read TGTGCCACCTTGACACTCGAGGGCGTTCGAGCTTTCTTT.

The chain links TRBV29-1 to TRBJ1-1, with 12 bases aligning to TRBD1. Germline V gene sequence: CDR1 SQVTM, CDR2 ANQGSEA. The J segment lost 10 bases and the V segment lost 7 bases, leaving 10 bases of the junction unmatched. CDR3 size: 13 residues. CDR3 DNA sequence: TGCAGCGCCTCCGGGACAGGGGGCCAGGGAGCTTTCTTT. It translates to CSASGTGGQGAFF.

This clone was seen only once. The CDR3 reads CASSARQRWDTEAFF. The CDR3 DNA is TGTGCCAGCAGCGCCCGACAGAGGTGGGACACTGAAGCTTTCTTT. The gene calls are TRBV11-2 and TRBJ1-1; a possible D gene is TRBD1 (5 bases). V dropped 5 bases and J dropped 3 bases, with 16 bases sitting between them. Looked up from germline, CDR1 is SGHAT and CDR2 is FQNNGV. The CDR3 has 15 residues.

This clone was counted a few times. In DNA form, the CDR3 reads TGTGCCAGCAGTGAAAAGAGCTTCCATAATTCACCCCTCCACTTT. The encoded protein is CASSEKSFHNSPLHF. The chain recombines TRBV2 with TRBJ1-6; D gene unclear. Germline assignment: CDR1 SNHLY and CDR2 FYNNEI. The ends were cut back, 2 bases at V and 5 bases at J, with 10 bases in the middle. There are 15 residues in the CDR3.